One TCR beta chain is described in this entry. Its target is unknown. From the RT-PCR reads, TCRdb called clonotypes with MiXCR, one entry per CDR3 protein. The repertoire holds fewer than 4,000 distinct CDR3 sequences, with 81% as singletons. The entry originates in a study of yellow fever vaccine responses in identical twins. Whole-study findings and limits: Vaccine-induced T cell responses in twins were reportedly observed to appear partly convergent, partly personalized.

The V end lost 5 bases, the J end lost 10 bases, and 20 bases lay between the germline ends. The CDR3 is made up of 14 amino acids. Looked up from germline, CDR1 is LGHDT and CDR2 is YNNKEL (reference sequence). The rearrangement links TRBV3-1 to TRBJ1-1; possible D gene TRBD1, 6 bases. The input for sequencing was T cells from blood (PBMCs), unsorted or a sorted subset (not recorded which), taken before or after yellow fever vaccination (not recorded which). This TCR was sampled from a woman under 30 who received the yellow fever vaccine. The CDR3 sequence is CASSARGTIRGAFF. The CDR3 nucleotides are TGTGCCAGCAGCGCCCGAGGGACAATCAGGGGAGCTTTCTTT.